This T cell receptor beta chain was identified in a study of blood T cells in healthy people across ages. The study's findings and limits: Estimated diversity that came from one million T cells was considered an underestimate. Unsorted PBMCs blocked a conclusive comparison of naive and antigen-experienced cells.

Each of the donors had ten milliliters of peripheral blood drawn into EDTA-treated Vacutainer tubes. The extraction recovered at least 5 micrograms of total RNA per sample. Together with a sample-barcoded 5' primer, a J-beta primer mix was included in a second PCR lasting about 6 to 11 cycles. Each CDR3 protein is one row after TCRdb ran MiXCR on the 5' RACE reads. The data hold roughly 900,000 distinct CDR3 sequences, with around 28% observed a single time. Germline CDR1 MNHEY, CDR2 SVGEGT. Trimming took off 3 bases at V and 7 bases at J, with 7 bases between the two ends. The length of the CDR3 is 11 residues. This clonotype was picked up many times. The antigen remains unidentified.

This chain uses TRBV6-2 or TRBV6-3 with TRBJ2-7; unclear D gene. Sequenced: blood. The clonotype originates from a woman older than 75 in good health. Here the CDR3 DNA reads TGTGCCAGCAGTTATTGGGCGGAGCAGTACTTC. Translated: CASSYWAEQYF.